The 17 T cell receptor beta chains listed next were all sequenced from one sample in a study of OX40 agonist ivuxolimab in advanced cancers. Data came from immunoSEQ multiplex PCR; TCRdb stores just in-frame clones and leaves some out. The repertoire has some 70,000 clones, 88% of them found once; the top ten carry roughly 0.98%. The specimen was CD4+ or CD8+ T cells sorted from blood, collected in a trial of the OX40 agonist ivuxolimab. The receptors derive from an adult with an advanced solid tumor such as melanoma, head and neck, liver or kidney cancer.

J is TRBJ1-4 and V is TRBV14; D is uncertain. V lost 0 bases, J lost 4 bases, and 6 bases lay in between. CDR3 length equals 14 residues. Germline CDR1 reads SGHDN; CDR2 reads FVKESK. The CDR3, as DNA: TGTGCCAGCAGCCAAGATCACTATAATGAAAAACTGTTTTTT. Amino acids: CASSQDHYNEKLFF.

The chain combines TRBV5-5 with TRBJ2-7, with 9 bases matching TRBD2. V shed 0 bases, J shed 3 bases, and the junction held 4 bases outside the gene matches. The CDR3 runs 15 residues. CDR1 is SGHKS, CDR2 YYEKEE, per germline (reference sequence). This CDR3 is CASSLVAGEIYEQYF. The CDR3 DNA is TGTGCCAGCAGCTTGGTAGCGGGAGAAATCTACGAGCAGTACTTC.

V gene TRBV5-1 combines with J gene TRBJ1-3; 8 nucleotides agree with TRBD1. V was pared by 4 bases and J by 0 bases, with 3 bases of the junction left unmatched. The CDR3 loop spans 15 amino acids. Germline CDR1 and CDR2: SGHRS and YFSETQ. The CDR3 sequence: CASSGTGNSGNTIYF. The CDR3 nucleotides are TGCGCCAGCAGCGGGACAGGAAACTCTGGAAACACCATATATTTT. The full variable domain, with the rest looked up from reference TRBV5-1 and TRBJ1-3, is KAGVTQTPRYLIKTRGQQVTLSCSPISGHRSVSWYQQTPGQGLQFLFEYFSETQRNKGNFPGRFSGRQFSNSRSEMNVSTLELGDSALYLCASSGTGNSGNTIYFGEGSWLTVV.

The rearrangement links TRBV6-6 to TRBJ2-1, with TRBD1 as a possible D gene (5 bases). Germline values: CDR1 MNHNY, CDR2 SVGAGI (reference sequence). The CDR3 extends over 14 amino acids. With 7 bases removed from V and 1 base from J, the gap between germline ends came to 11 bases. The CDR3 DNA is TGTGCCAGCAAGTTGGCAGGGTCCTACAATGAGCAGTTCTTC. This sequence encodes CASKLAGSYNEQFF.

V gene TRBV19 combines with J gene TRBJ2-2, with D maybe TRBD1 (6 bases). The germline CDR1 and CDR2 sequences are LNHDA and SQIVND (reference sequence). The V end was cut by 4 bases, the J end by 1 base, with 10 bases between. The CDR3 totals 15 residues. The CDR3: CASSTLQGNTGELFF. The CDR3 nucleotides read TGTGCCAGTAGTACTCTACAGGGGAACACCGGGGAGCTGTTTTTT.

The chain joins TRBV5-1 to TRBJ2-1, with D unclear. CDR3 length equals 16 residues. V gave up 3 bases and J gave up 0 bases, with 13 bases separating them. Germline V CDR1 and CDR2: SGHRS, YFSETQ. In DNA, the CDR3 is TGCGCCAGCAGCTCAGGACCCACCGACTCCTACAATGAGCAGTTCTTC. Residues: CASSSGPTDSYNEQFF.

The chain is built from TRBV5-4 and TRBJ1-6; no clear D gene. V lost 1 base to trimming and J lost 3 bases, with 8 bases between them. CDR3 length: 15 amino acids. Germline CDR1 SGHNT, CDR2 YYREEE (reference sequence). The CDR3 coding sequence is TGTGCCAGCAGCTTGTACTCGGGCTATAATTCACCCCTCCACTTT. Protein product: CASSLYSGYNSPLHF.

This sequence joins TRBV7-2 and TRBJ1-2; D perhaps matches TRBD1 (5 bases). Germline V gene sequence: CDR1 SGHTA, CDR2 FQGNSA. The CDR3 runs 14 residues. The V and J ends lost 5 bases and 0 bases respectively, with 10 bases between them. The CDR3 sequence is CASSRATANYGYTF. CDR3 sequence (DNA): TGTGCCAGCAGCCGTGCGACAGCTAACTATGGCTACACCTTC. The variable domain in full, completed from reference TRBV7-2 and TRBJ1-2, reads GAGVSQSPSNKVTEKGKDVELRCDPISGHTALYWYRQSLGQGLEFLIYFQGNSAPDKSGLPSDRFSAERTGGSVSTLTIQRTQQEDSAVYLCASSRATANYGYTFGSGTRLTVV.

The chain combines TRBV7-9 with TRBJ2-7, with unresolved D. The CDR3 loop spans 15 amino acids. The V gene's germline CDR1 is SEHNR and CDR2 FQNEAQ (reference sequence). The ends were cut back, 0 bases at V and 3 bases at J, with 12 bases in the middle. CDR3 bases: TGTGCCAGCAGCTTAGCGGCTGGCAGTAACTACGAGCAGTACTTC. Translation: CASSLAAGSNYEQYF.

The chain has TRBV4-2 and TRBJ2-1; D perhaps matches TRBD1 (5 bases). V gave up 0 bases and J gave up 7 bases, with 13 bases separating them. Germline V lookup: CDR1 LGHNA, CDR2 YNFKEQ. The CDR3 extends over 15 amino acids. The CDR3 sequence is CASSQEQGPENEQFF. CDR3 DNA sequence: TGTGCCAGCAGCCAAGAGCAGGGCCCAGAGAATGAGCAGTTCTTC.

V and J are TRBV6-5 and TRBJ2-7; TRBD1 agrees at 9 bases. The germline gives CDR1 MNHEY, CDR2 SVGAGI. The CDR3 runs 14 residues. V shed 7 bases, J shed 3 bases, and the junction held 7 bases outside the gene matches. The DNA of the CDR3 is TGTGCCAGCACTTCCGGGACAGGGTTCTACGAGCAGTACTTC. This encodes CASTSGTGFYEQYF.

The J gene is TRBJ2-3, the V gene TRBV6-5; no firm D call. Per germline, CDR1 MNHEY and CDR2 SVGAGI. This CDR3 contains 14 residues. Deletions cut 2 bases from V and 1 base from J, with 7 bases between. The chain's CDR3 is CASSYTRGTDTQYF. CDR3 nucleotide sequence: TGTGCCAGCAGTTACACAAGGGGCACAGATACGCAGTATTTT.

The chain has TRBV28 and TRBJ2-7; 8 positions agree with TRBD2. Per the germline V gene, CDR1 is MDHEN and CDR2 is SYDVKM. Losses at the gene ends were 4 bases for V and 6 bases for J; bases not matched to a gene: 11. The CDR3 runs 15 residues. Written as DNA, the CDR3 is TGTGCCAGCAGTTCCCGGCGACGGGAGGGCCGCGAGCAGTACTTC. It codes for CASSSRRREGREQYF.

This CDR3 is CASYSDHSGNTIYF. The DNA of the CDR3 is TGTGCCAGTTACAGTGATCACTCGGGAAACACCATATATTTT. The V call is TRBV19, the J call TRBJ1-3, with D unclear. Germline loops: CDR1 LNHDA, CDR2 SQIVND (reference sequence). Trimming took 8 bases from V and 4 from J, leaving 15 bases between them. The CDR3 is 14 residues long.

The V call is TRBV27, the J call TRBJ2-1, with D possibly TRBD1 on 6 matching bases. The length of the CDR3 is 16 residues. Germline V gene lookup returns CDR1 MNHEY and CDR2 SMNVEV (reference sequence). V was shortened by 2 bases and J by 0 bases, with 11 bases between the two germline ends. The CDR3 is CASSLGGRSSYNEQFF. CDR3 nucleotide sequence: TGTGCCAGCAGTTTAGGGGGCAGGAGCTCCTACAATGAGCAGTTCTTC.

This clone was seen just once. The genes are TRBV7-2 and TRBJ2-7, with 10 positions matching TRBD1. V dropped 2 bases and J dropped 3; count of bases not matched to a gene: 4. The CDR3 covers 15 residues. Germline V lookup: CDR1 SGHTA, CDR2 FQGNSA. CDR3 DNA sequence: TGTGCCAGCAGCTTAAGACAGGGGGCAAACTACGAGCAGTACTTC. Translating gives CASSLRQGANYEQYF.

The V gene is TRBV15, the J gene TRBJ2-5; D may correspond to TRBD1 or TRBD2 (5 bases each). This CDR3 has 13 amino acids. In germline, CDR1 is LNHNV, CDR2 YYDKDF (reference sequence). Between the trimmed V and J ends, which lost 5 bases and 4 bases, there was a span of 11 bases. CDR3: CATSFGTGETQYF. The CDR3, as DNA: TGTGCCACCAGCTTCGGGACGGGAGAGACCCAGTACTTC.